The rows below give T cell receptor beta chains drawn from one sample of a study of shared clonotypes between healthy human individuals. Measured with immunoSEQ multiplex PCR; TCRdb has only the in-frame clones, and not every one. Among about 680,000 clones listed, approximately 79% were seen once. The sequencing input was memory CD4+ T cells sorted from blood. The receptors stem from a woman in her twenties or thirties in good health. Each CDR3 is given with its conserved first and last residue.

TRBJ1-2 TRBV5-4 CASRAQGTNYGYTF
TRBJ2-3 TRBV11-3 CASSLQGSGTDTQYF
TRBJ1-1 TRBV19 CASSITQNTEAFF
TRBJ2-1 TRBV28 CASSSVTGTRSTVYEQFF
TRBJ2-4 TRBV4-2 CASSPDLTENIQYF
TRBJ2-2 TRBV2 CASKNRGSNTGELFF
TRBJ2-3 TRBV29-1 CSTSGYYFSTDTQYF
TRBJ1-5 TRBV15 CATSRVESYSNQPQHF
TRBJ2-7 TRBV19 CASSNRGRGPTFSYEQYF
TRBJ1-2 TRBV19 CASRRDRGTNYGYTF
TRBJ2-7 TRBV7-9 CASSPTGFYYEQYF
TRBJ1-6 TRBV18 CASSTGTLEALHF
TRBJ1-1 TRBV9 CASSVEESLNTEAFF
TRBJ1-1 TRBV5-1 CASSRGEGLEAFF
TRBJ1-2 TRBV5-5 CASRKPVDRGQSGYTF
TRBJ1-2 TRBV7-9 CASSIRTGGRGYTF
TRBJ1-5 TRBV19 CASRDRDRQPQHF
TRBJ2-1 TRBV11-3 CASSPGSYNEQFF
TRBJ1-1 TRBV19 CASTANRGTEAFF
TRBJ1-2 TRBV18 CASSPPGQENYGYTF
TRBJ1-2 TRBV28 CASLAGGGPYGYTF
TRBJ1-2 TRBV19 CASSISQGWDGYTF
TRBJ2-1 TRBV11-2 CASSQGLAAYNEQFF
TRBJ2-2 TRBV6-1 CASSEAPPNSGTGRTGELFF
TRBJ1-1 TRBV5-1 CASSPTGRGTEAFF
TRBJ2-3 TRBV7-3 CASSPAGGPTDTQYF
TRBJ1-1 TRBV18 CASSPFRQGATEAFF
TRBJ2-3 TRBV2 CASTKLSTDTQYF